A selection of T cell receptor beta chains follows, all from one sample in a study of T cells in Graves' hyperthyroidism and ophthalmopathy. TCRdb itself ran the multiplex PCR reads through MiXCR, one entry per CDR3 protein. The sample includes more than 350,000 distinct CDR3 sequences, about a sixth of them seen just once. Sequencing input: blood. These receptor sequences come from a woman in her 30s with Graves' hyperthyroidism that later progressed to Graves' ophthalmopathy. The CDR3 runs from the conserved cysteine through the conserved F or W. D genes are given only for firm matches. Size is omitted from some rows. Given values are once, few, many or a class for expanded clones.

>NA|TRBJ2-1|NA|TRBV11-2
CASSSPGISYNEQFF
TGTGCCAGCAGCTCCCCAGGGATCTCCTACAATGAGCAGTTCTTC
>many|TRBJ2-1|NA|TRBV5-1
CASSLGETIYNEQFF
TGCGCCAGCAGCTTGGGCGAAACCATTTACAATGAGCAGTTCTTC
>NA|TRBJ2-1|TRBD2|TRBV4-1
CASSQVHLAADPHEQFF
TGCGCCAGCAGCCAAGTCCACCTAGCGGCGGACCCCCATGAGCAGTTCTTC
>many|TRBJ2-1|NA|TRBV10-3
CAISDGGGAGEQFF
TGTGCCATCAGTGATGGTGGGGGGGCAGGGGAGCAGTTCTTC
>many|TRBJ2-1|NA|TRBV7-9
CASSSGVRTPQFF
TGTGCCAGCAGCTCCGGGGTGAGGACACCCCAGTTCTTC
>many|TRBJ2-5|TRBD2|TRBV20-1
CSAGPPGREETQYF
TGCAGTGCGGGGCCACCCGGGAGGGAGGAGACCCAGTACTTC
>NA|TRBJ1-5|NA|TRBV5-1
CASTEFPGAGQPQHF
TGCGCCAGCACCGAATTCCCGGGGGCAGGACAGCCCCAGCATTTT
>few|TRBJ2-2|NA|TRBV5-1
CASSFGHTNTGELFF
TGCGCCAGCAGCTTTGGACATACGAACACCGGGGAGCTGTTTTTT
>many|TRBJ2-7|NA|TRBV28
CASSRAEIREQYF
TGTGCCAGCAGCCGCGCTGAGATTCGCGAGCAGTACTTC
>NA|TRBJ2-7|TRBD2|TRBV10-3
CAISAGGDEQYF
TGTGCCATCAGTGCTGGGGGGGACGAGCAGTACTTC
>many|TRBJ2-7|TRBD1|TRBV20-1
CSARDFGTERYEQYF
TGCAGTGCTAGAGATTTCGGGACAGAGCGTTACGAGCAGTACTTC
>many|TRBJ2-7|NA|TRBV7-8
CASSPLPGAYEQYF
TGTGCCAGCAGCCCCCTGCCGGGAGCCTACGAGCAGTACTTC
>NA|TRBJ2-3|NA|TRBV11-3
CASSQIAGLTDTQYF
TGTGCCAGCAGCCAAATTGCGGGGTTGACAGATACGCAGTATTTT
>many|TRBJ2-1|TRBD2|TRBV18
CASSPPSGTSGEFF
TGTGCCAGCTCACCACCGAGCGGGACTTCGGGGGAGTTCTTC
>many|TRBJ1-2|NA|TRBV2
CASREEGGLGGYTF
TGTGCCAGCAGAGAGGAAGGGGGTTTAGGAGGCTACACCTTC
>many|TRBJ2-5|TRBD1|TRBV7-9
CASSTGTGDETQYF
TGTGCCAGCAGCACCGGGACAGGGGACGAGACCCAGTACTTC
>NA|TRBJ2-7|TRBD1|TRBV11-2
CASSPGTGAGEQYF
TGTGCCAGCAGCCCCGGGACAGGGGCTGGCGAGCAGTACTTC